The clone carrying this T cell receptor beta chain showed up many times. Its antigen is not identified. Trimming pared 5 bases from V and 2 bases from J, leaving 9 bases between. Germline-derived CDR1 and CDR2 are SEHNR and FQNEAQ (reference sequence). This CDR3 has 13 amino acids. The data stem from a study of neurological immune-mediated disorders. Study-wide findings and caveats: No expanded-clone CDR3 amino acid sequence recurred across subjects, suggesting private TCR-beta repertoires. The greatest TCR clonal expansion occurred in HTLV-1-associated myelopathy and the least in multiple sclerosis, which fell below healthy controls.

The team produced cDNA through 5'RACE using 10-nucleotide random UMIs. TCRdb redid the calling of the 5' RACE reads with MiXCR, one entry per CDR3 protein. The data show some 66,000 distinct CDR3 sequences, less than 5.5% seen once. The chain combines TRBV7-9 with TRBJ1-2; no clear D. Sample: PBMCs. This TCR was recovered from a man aged 30-40 years with multiple sclerosis. The CDR3 reads CASSGRENYGYTF. The CDR3 DNA is TGTGCCAGCAGCGGACGGGAGAACTATGGCTACACCTTC.